Listed below are T cell receptor beta chains from one sample, sequenced in a study of T cells after yellow fever vaccination. MiXCR was run by TCRdb on the 5' RACE reads, yielding one entry per CDR3 protein. The data show hundreds of thousands of distinct CDR3 sequences, approximately 3.8% seen once. This specimen was PBMCs, taken on the day of the yellow fever booster vaccination. These receptors were obtained from a young man who received the YFV17D yellow fever vaccine. Each CDR3 is given with its conserved first and last residue. D genes are given only for firm matches. The size of a clone is reported for some rows only, either as once, few or many, or as a class for expanded clones.

>NA|NA|TRBV20-1|TRBJ2-3
TGCAGTGCCGGGGGACTGGCCTTGGATACGCAGTATTTT
CSAGGLALDTQYF
>NA|NA|TRBV16|TRBJ1-6
TGTGCCAGCAGCCACAGTCTCCTAAATTCACCCCTCCACTTT
CASSHSLLNSPLHF
>NA|many|TRBV7-9|TRBJ2-1
TGTGCCAGCAACCATCGCAGTGAAGACTACAATGAGCAGTTCTTC
CASNHRSEDYNEQFF
>NA|NA|TRBV10-3|TRBJ2-2
TGTGCCGTTTGGGCCAGAGACACCGGGGAGCTGTTTTTT
CAVWARDTGELFF
>TRBD1|many|TRBV5-6|TRBJ1-2
TGTGCCAGCAACGCACGGACAGGCGCCTATGGCTACACCTTC
CASNARTGAYGYTF
>TRBD1|many|TRBV3-1|TRBJ1-2
TGTGCCAGCAGCCCTGGGACAGCCTATGGCTACACCTTC
CASSPGTAYGYTF
>TRBD2|many|TRBV7-9|TRBJ2-7
TGTGCCAGCAGCCCAACTAGCGGGTGGGGCGAGCAGTACTTC
CASSPTSGWGEQYF
>TRBD1|few|TRBV11-3|TRBJ2-7
TGTGCCAGCAGTTCGACCGGGACAGCCTCCGAGCAGTACTTC
CASSSTGTASEQYF
>NA|few|TRBV3-1|TRBJ1-1
TGTGCCAGCAGCCAACCCTCCGGGGGCTCCGGAGCTTTCTTT
CASSQPSGGSGAFF
>NA|many|TRBV25-1|TRBJ2-5
TGTGCCAGCAGGGGGGTGGGGGAGACCCAGTACTTC
CASRGVGETQYF
>TRBD2|few|TRBV7-2|TRBJ2-5
TGTGCCAGCAGCATCGGACTAGCCCTGCAAGAGACCCAGTACTTC
CASSIGLALQETQYF
>NA|many|TRBV11-2|TRBJ2-7
TGTGCCAGCAGCTTGGGAGATGGGCCACCCTACGAGCAGTACTTC
CASSLGDGPPYEQYF
>NA|NA|TRBV18|TRBJ2-3
TGTGCCAGCTCTCTCCGTGACAGGCCATACGATACGCAGTATTTT
CASSLRDRPYDTQYF
>NA|NA|TRBV7-9|TRBJ2-1
TGTGCCAGCAGCGCCCTAGCATCCGAATCGTACAATGAGCAGTTCTTC
CASSALASESYNEQFF
>NA|many|TRBV18|TRBJ2-1
TGTGCCAGCTCACCACTCCGACAAGCTACCCATGAGCAGTTCTTC
CASSPLRQATHEQFF
>NA|many|TRBV27|TRBJ2-1
TGTGCCAGCAGTAAAGGAGCTGGGGGCAATGAGCAGTTCTTC
CASSKGAGGNEQFF
>TRBD1|few|TRBV18|TRBJ1-1
TGTGCCAGCTCACCTTGGGACAGCGAAGCCACTGAAGCTTTCTTT
CASSPWDSEATEAFF
>TRBD2|many|TRBV6-6|TRBJ2-2
TGTGCCAGCAGTTACTTGTTCGGACAGATGAGCGGGGGGGCCTCGAACGGGGAGCTGTTTTTT
CASSYLFGQMSGGASNGELFF
>NA|few|TRBV7-9|TRBJ1-1
TGTGCCAGCAGCTTAAATCAGGCGAACACTGAAGCTTTCTTT
CASSLNQANTEAFF
>TRBD1|many|TRBV4-1|TRBJ1-1
TGCGCCAGCAGCCTCGGACAGGGGAAAACTGAAGCTTTCTTT
CASSLGQGKTEAFF
>NA|few|TRBV29-1|TRBJ2-5
TGCAGCGTTGAAGATAGGCCAGCGAGAGGGGCGGAGACCCAGTACTTC
CSVEDRPARGAETQYF
>TRBD1|NA|TRBV28|TRBJ2-7
TGTGCCAGCAGTGCTGGGACAGGGGCCCACGAGCAGTACTTC
CASSAGTGAHEQYF
>NA|many|TRBV20-1|TRBJ2-5
TGCAGTGCCCCCGGGGTCTGGGAGACCCAGTACTTC
CSAPGVWETQYF
>NA|few|TRBV7-4|TRBJ2-3
TGTGCCAGCAGCCTGGGGATTGATCATAGCACAGATACGCAGTATTTT
CASSLGIDHSTDTQYF
>TRBD2|NA|TRBV7-9|TRBJ2-7
TGTGCCAGCAGCCCCGGGGCCGGGGGGGGCCCCGTAAGGAACGAGCAGTACTTC
CASSPGAGGGPVRNEQYF
>NA|many|TRBV12-3/TRBV12-4|TRBJ2-5
TGTGCCAGCAGTGGGTCAGGGGACCAAGAGACCCAGTACTTC
CASSGSGDQETQYF
>TRBD1|many|TRBV7-2|TRBJ2-5
TGTGCCAGCAGCTTCTGGGGGACAGGGGGCTCTTTCCCGTACCAAGAGACCCAGTACTTC
CASSFWGTGGSFPYQETQYF
>NA|few|TRBV6-5|TRBJ2-7
TGTGCCAGCAGTAGAGGACAAGAGCAGTACTTC
CASSRGQEQYF
>NA|many|TRBV19|TRBJ2-2
TGTGCCAGCTCCGGGGCGGGAACCGGGGAGCTGTTTTTT
CASSGAGTGELFF
>NA|NA|TRBV4-1|TRBJ2-3
TGCGCCAGCAGCCATGGCCTCCAACGGGGCCGAACAGATACGCAGTATTTT
CASSHGLQRGRTDTQYF
>TRBD2|few|TRBV7-9|TRBJ2-1
TGTGCCAGCAGCTTAGCGGTTAGCGGGGCCCCTTACAATGAGCAGTTCTTC
CASSLAVSGAPYNEQFF
>TRBD1|NA|TRBV10-3|TRBJ2-7
TGTGCCATCAGTGGCCGGGACAGGGAGGCCTACGAGCAGTACTTC
CAISGRDREAYEQYF
>NA|NA|TRBV24-1|TRBJ2-3
TGTGCCACCAGTGACCCAACAGGGAGTGCAGATACGCAGTATTTT
CATSDPTGSADTQYF
>NA|many|TRBV5-5|TRBJ2-1
TGTGCCAGCAGCCCGGGCATGAGGGGGTACAATGAGCAGTTCTTC
CASSPGMRGYNEQFF
>TRBD2|many|TRBV28|TRBJ2-1
TGTGCCAGCAGTTCCCCTAGCGGGGGGGCCCACAATGAGCAGTTCTTC
CASSSPSGGAHNEQFF
>NA|NA|TRBV4-3|TRBJ1-3
TGCGCCAGCAGCCACCTCCAACTGACACAGGGATCTGGAAACACCATATATTTT
CASSHLQLTQGSGNTIYF
>NA|few|TRBV19|TRBJ1-1
TGTGCCAGTAGTATGGGCCAGGTGGGAACTGAAGCTTTCTTT
CASSMGQVGTEAFF
>NA|many|TRBV24-1|TRBJ2-4
TGTGCCACCAGCATAACAGGGAACATTCAGTACTTC
CATSITGNIQYF
>NA|NA|TRBV5-4|TRBJ1-1
TGTGCCAGCAGCCCGGTCCTACGTGGGACGGGGAACACTGAAGCTTTCTTT
CASSPVLRGTGNTEAFF
>TRBD1|many|TRBV19|TRBJ1-5
TGTGCCAGTAGTCCTGACAGGGTCGACAATCAGCCCCAGCATTTT
CASSPDRVDNQPQHF
>NA|NA|TRBV12-3/TRBV12-4|TRBJ2-2
TGTGCCAGCAGTTTAGTGGCGGAGAACACCGGGGAGCTGTTTTTT
CASSLVAENTGELFF
>NA|NA|TRBV30|TRBJ1-5
TGTGCCTTCGGACAGAATCAGCCCCAGCATTTT
CAFGQNQPQHF
>TRBD2|few|TRBV11-2|TRBJ2-1
TGTGCCAGCAGCTTAGAGACTAGCGGGGGGGGTGAGCAGTTCTTC
CASSLETSGGGEQFF
>NA|many|TRBV28|TRBJ1-4
TGTGCCAGCAGTCCACGGAGAGGCGTCTATGAAAAACTGTTTTTT
CASSPRRGVYEKLFF
>TRBD1|many|TRBV19|TRBJ1-2
TGTGCCAGTAGTTCCCCAAGACAGGGTCGTGACTATGGCTACACCTTC
CASSSPRQGRDYGYTF
>NA|many|TRBV6-2/TRBV6-3|TRBJ1-1
TGTGCCAGCAGGCCGGACAGGAACACTGAAGCTTTCTTT
CASRPDRNTEAFF
>NA|NA|TRBV11-2|TRBJ2-1
TGTGCCAGCAGCTCCCCCGGGTTGGACCCGCGGCGTATCTTC
CASSSPGLDPRRIF
>NA|NA|TRBV9|TRBJ2-5
TGTGCCAGCAGCCTGGGGCCCAACCCGGGGGAGACCCAGTACTTC
CASSLGPNPGETQYF
>NA|many|TRBV6-6|TRBJ1-6
TGTGCCAGCAGTTACACAGGGCAGGGTTCACCCCTCCACTTT
CASSYTGQGSPLHF
>TRBD1|few|TRBV4-2|TRBJ1-4
TGTGCCAGCAGCCCGGGGACAGGGGCAGCTGAAAAACTGTTTTTT
CASSPGTGAAEKLFF